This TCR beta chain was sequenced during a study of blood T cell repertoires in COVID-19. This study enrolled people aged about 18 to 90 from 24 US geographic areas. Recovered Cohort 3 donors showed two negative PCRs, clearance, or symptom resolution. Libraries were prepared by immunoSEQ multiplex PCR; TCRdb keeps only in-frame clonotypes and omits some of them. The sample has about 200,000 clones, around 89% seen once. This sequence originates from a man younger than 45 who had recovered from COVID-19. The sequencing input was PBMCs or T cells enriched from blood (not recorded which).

CDR3 in DNA: TGTGCCAGCAGCTACGGAGCGGGGGAGCAGTTCTTC. It translates to CASSYGAGEQFF. The chain is built from TRBV11-3 and TRBJ2-1; 7 nucleotides match TRBD2. J was trimmed by 10 bases and V by 4 bases; bases with no gene match: 4. Germline V gives CDR1 SGHNT, CDR2 YENEEA. The CDR3 extends over 12 amino acids.